These 12 T cell receptor beta chains were all obtained from the same sample, sequenced in a study of T cells after yellow fever vaccination (dated by TCRdb to between 2018 and 2021). This sample's treatment or condition label indicates: live attenuated yellow fever vaccine strain. The protocol used for the library was 5' RACE. The sequencer was an Illumina NovaSeq 6000. TCRdb itself trimmed the public reads at Q25 with fastp, ran MiXCR and retained productive beta chains. Under each unique CDR3 protein, matching rows form one entry showing the most common genes and DNA. In this sample the table shows 400,000 or so distinct CDR3 sequences, about 19% of which occur a single time. In total, the top ten clones hold about 18% of the sample. Here the sequenced sample was PBMCs, taken before the yellow fever booster vaccination. These receptors originate from a young man who received the YFV17D yellow fever vaccine.

The chain has TRBV15 and TRBJ1-1; D ambiguous. This CDR3 is built from 13 residues. From germline, CDR1 is LNHNV and CDR2 YYDKDF (reference sequence). The V and J ends lost 0 bases and 10 bases respectively, with 12 bases between them. The CDR3 here is CATSRDRTGGAFF. DNA for the CDR3: TGTGCCACCAGCAGAGATAGGACGGGAGGAGCTTTCTTT.

The chain has TRBV7-8 and TRBJ1-2; unclear D gene. The CDR3 length is 16 residues. Trimming shortened V by 5 bases and J by 9 bases, and 25 bases separated the two germline ends. The germline V gene encodes CDR1 SGHVS and CDR2 FQNEAQ. CDR3 protein: CASSLRGVRAQLSYTF. The CDR3, as DNA: TGTGCCAGCAGCCTACGCGGGGTGCGTGCCCAGTTGAGCTACACCTTC. The whole variable domain, remainder taken from reference TRBV7-8 and TRBJ1-2, is GAGVSQSPRYKVAKRGQDVALRCDPISGHVSLFWYQQALGQGPEFLTYFQNEAQLDKSGLPSDRFFAERPEGSVSTLKIQRTQQEDSAVYLCASSLRGVRAQLSYTFGSGTRLTVV.

This clonotype was seen only a few times. V and J are TRBV20-1 and TRBJ1-1; TRBD1 aligns across 7 bases. This CDR3 region has 14 residues. CDR1 and CDR2 from the germline V gene are DFQATT and SNEGSKA (reference sequence). J was trimmed by 3 bases and V by 1 base; bases with no gene match: 5. The CDR3 loop reads CSARVFDRDTEAFF. The CDR3 region has the DNA TGCAGTGCTAGAGTTTTCGACAGGGACACTGAAGCTTTCTTT.

V gene TRBV5-5 combines with J gene TRBJ1-1; D is ambiguous. From germline, CDR1 is SGHKS and CDR2 YYEKEE (reference sequence). V shed 3 bases and J shed 0 bases, with 15 bases lying between them. The CDR3 consists of 16 residues. CDR3 region: CASSSDSGRMNTEAFF. The CDR3 nucleotides are TGTGCCAGCAGCTCGGACTCGGGAAGGATGAACACTGAAGCTTTCTTT.

This chain uses TRBV6-1 with TRBJ2-5; D possibly matches TRBD1 or TRBD2 (6 bases each). This CDR3 is 13 amino acids long. V was pared by 8 bases and J by 2 bases, with 12 bases between. Per germline, CDR1 MNHNS and CDR2 SASEGT. The CDR3 loop is CASRWGAQETQYF. CDR3 nucleotides: TGTGCCAGCCGGTGGGGGGCTCAAGAGACCCAGTACTTC.

The chain employs TRBV7-2 and TRBJ2-2; D not certain. The CDR3 covers 15 residues. V was clipped by 3 bases and J by 3 bases, with 11 bases between them. CDR1 and CDR2 from the germline V gene are SGHTA and FQGNSA. This chain's CDR3 is CASSFGSIDTGELFF. Written as DNA, the CDR3 is TGTGCCAGCAGCTTCGGGTCTATCGACACCGGGGAGCTGTTTTTT.

This clonotype was detected only a few times. This sequence joins TRBV7-9 and TRBJ2-1; TRBD1 might be the D (7 bases). Germline CDR1 SEHNR, CDR2 FQNEAQ (reference sequence). With 2 bases removed from V and 0 bases from J, the gap between germline ends came to 14 bases. There are 17 residues in the CDR3. In nucleotides, the CDR3 is TGTGCCAGCAGCTTATCGCGCCAGGGGGGCTCCTACAATGAGCAGTTCTTC. Protein sequence: CASSLSRQGGSYNEQFF.

This clonotype showed up many times. The chain joins TRBV5-1 to TRBJ1-1; 10 bases are a match to TRBD1. With 4 bases clipped from V and 1 base from J, the junction kept 4 bases outside the gene matches. This CDR3 has 15 residues. The germline V gene has CDR1 SGHRS and CDR2 YFSETQ. The CDR3: CASSPGQGTNTEAFF. Here the CDR3 DNA reads TGCGCCAGCAGCCCGGGACAGGGGACGAACACTGAAGCTTTCTTT. Drawing the rest from reference TRBV5-1 and TRBJ1-1, the complete variable domain is KAGVTQTPRYLIKTRGQQVTLSCSPISGHRSVSWYQQTPGQGLQFLFEYFSETQRNKGNFPGRFSGRQFSNSRSEMNVSTLELGDSALYLCASSPGQGTNTEAFFGQGTRLTVV.

The rearrangement links TRBV29-1 to TRBJ1-1; possible D gene TRBD1, 5 bases. V was pared by 3 bases and J by 6 bases, with 14 bases between. This CDR3 is built from 13 residues. CDR1 and CDR2 from the germline V gene are SQVTM and ANQGSEA. The CDR3 spells CSVEDGRAAEAFF. In DNA form, the CDR3 reads TGCAGCGTTGAGGACGGCAGGGCTGCTGAAGCTTTCTTT.

As DNA, the CDR3 is TGTGCCAGCACGAAGGGGGTGGGGACTGAAGCTTTCTTT. Translating it yields CASTKGVGTEAFF. The rearrangement links TRBV7-2 to TRBJ1-1, with D perhaps matching TRBD1 (6 bases). Trimming took 7 bases from V and 5 from J, leaving 14 bases between them. CDR1 is SGHTA, CDR2 FQGNSA, per germline. The CDR3 contains 13 residues.

The chain combines TRBV7-9 with TRBJ2-1; D might be TRBD2 (7 bases). V was clipped by 3 bases and J by 7 bases, with 22 bases between them. The CDR3 is 17 amino acids. Germline CDR1 is SEHNR and CDR2 is FQNEAQ (reference sequence). The CDR3 protein is CASSFNRGGSSQNEQFF. The CDR3 DNA reads TGTGCCAGCAGCTTTAACCGCGGGGGCTCCTCCCAGAATGAGCAGTTCTTC.

This clonotype was recorded a few times. The chain employs TRBV6-1 and TRBJ1-1, with D hard to call. This CDR3 region has 15 residues. Per germline, CDR1 MNHNS and CDR2 SASEGT. Trimming took 2 bases from V and 6 from J, leaving 16 bases between them. The chain's CDR3 is CASSERRGATAEAFF. The DNA for the CDR3 is TGTGCCAGCAGTGAACGACGGGGAGCCACCGCTGAAGCTTTCTTT.